This TCR beta chain was recorded in a study of T cell clones after liver transplantation (dated by TCRdb to the late 2010s). For the wider study: Samples were obtained from ITN030ST, a randomized trial in which withdrawal of immunosuppression was attempted within 2 years of liver transplantation. Donor-reactive T cell clones were identified by TCRbeta sequencing following a pre-transplant mixed lymphocyte reaction and were subsequently tracked in post-transplant blood. Blood samples were collected pre-transplant, pre-randomization before withdrawal, and post-randomization after either complete withdrawal or failed withdrawal. Until randomization at 12-24 months post-transplant, subjects were given standard immunosuppression, with no induction therapy. As an antigen-independent comparator for donor-reactive sequences, third party-reactive TCRbeta sequences were also identified from pre-transplant MLRs. The study cohort included 8 liver transplant recipients, of whom 3 were classified as tolerant and 5 as non-tolerant. To count as tolerant, a recipient had to stay completely off immunosuppression for at least one year without liver enzymes climbing beyond twice the upper limit of normal. Three of the eight recipients were HCV-positive; the others were transplanted for non-autoimmune, non-viral indications. The full study reports these points: Because no allograft tissue specimens were available, donor-reactive T cells may have migrated into the graft instead of being deleted. In 5 of 8 subjects, circulating donor-reactive CD4 TCRbeta sequences decreased significantly after transplant, regardless of tolerance or HCV status. Low numbers of available donor cells limited the measurable donor-reactive repertoire in two subjects. When repertoire turnover was accounted for, significantly reduced detection of donor-reactive sequences was found in 7 of 8 subjects for CD4 and in 8 of 8 subjects for CD8. The conclusions were preliminary, being limited by small, heterogeneous patient numbers and by non-standardized post-transplant time points. Donor-reactive sequences declined more than third party-reactive ones, suggesting partial antigen-specific deletion unrelated to withdrawal success.

Using immunoSEQ, frozen genomic DNA was subjected to high-throughput TCRbeta CDR3 sequencing, a process that included PCR amplification, mapping, bias correction and internal controls. In the source study's methods: Productive rearrangements were kept, and unique TCRbeta sequences were defined by CDR3 nucleotide sequence plus V and J gene. Donor-reactive sequences required at least 5-fold expansion in CFSE-low cells versus unstimulated pre-transplant cells and at least 0.01% frequency. Minimum frequency thresholds were set for each subject based on the unstimulated sample with the lowest template count, ensuring at least 90% detection power. Jensen-Shannon divergence between the top 1000 TCRbeta sequences post- versus pre-transplant served as the measure of repertoire turnover. Changes in detection of donor-reactive sequences were tested with two-sided Fisher's exact tests. TCRdb mirrors the immuneACCESS table, restricted to in-frame sequences. Some clones are absent from its copies; in checked studies, under half trace to an unresolved V gene, and the reason for the others is unknown. The DNA gave D and trimming, while V, J and clone size come from that table. Here the sample has approximately 100,000 clones; roughly 80% occur a single time. 0.99% of the sample is taken by the ten largest.

Remarks on this clone: The antigen this receptor binds is unknown. Base qualities are missing; no much larger clone stands one base away.

Interpreted using the paper, the time point label stands for: pre-transplant. Unstimulated PBMCs, after thawing, were stained for CD3, CD4 and CD8 and then FACS-sorted into CD3+CD4+ and CD3+CD8+ populations. All 8 studied subjects were randomized to withdrawal of immunosuppression. The Qiagen DNeasy Blood and Tissue Kit was used for genomic DNA isolation. The receptor's source is a human donor who received a liver transplant. Source: CD4+ T cells from blood, taken before liver transplant.

The encoded CDR3 is CASSFGYSNQPQHF. The base sequence is TGTGCCAGCAGCTTTGGATATAGCAATCAGCCCCAGCATTTT. Recombination connected TRBV7-3 to TRBJ1-5, with the D gene not clear enough to name. Spanning cysteine to phenylalanine, the CDR3 consists of 14 amino acids. This entry keeps only the CDR3 DNA: 42 bases, framed from base 1. V gives up 3 bases and J gives up 0 bases, and the segment between their germline ends measures 6 bases. The germline V gene specifies SGHTA as CDR1 and FQGTGA as CDR2. Where the CDR3 stops, the reference TRBV7-3 and TRBJ1-5 genes take over; the full variable domain is GAGVSQTPSNKVTEKGKYVELRCDPISGHTALYWYRQSLGQGPEFLIYFQGTGAADDSGLPNDRFFAVRPEGSVSTLKIQRTERGDSAVYLCASSFGYSNQPQHFGDGTRLSIL.